These 10 T cell receptor beta chains were all obtained from the same sample, sequenced in a study of post-analysis software for immune sequencing data. Study results and limitations: Relative to controls, patients had 5 or 6 TRBV segments at higher frequency, with TRBV5-6, TRBV5-1 and TRBV20-1 among these.

Their recognized antigens are unknown. Tagging with unique molecular identifiers was a feature of the TCR beta cDNA libraries. In TCRdb, the PCR reads were re-called with MiXCR into one record per CDR3 protein. The sample records about 260,000 distinct CDR3 sequences, about 40% being singletons. The material sequenced was blood. The origin of the receptors is a girl aged 5 to 17 with multiple sclerosis.

This chain joins TRBV29-1 and TRBJ1-1, with TRBD1 identical over 9 bases. V shed 4 bases, J shed 5 bases, and the junction held 8 bases outside the gene matches. Germline V CDR1 and CDR2: SQVTM, ANQGSEA. This CDR3 spans 14 amino acids. CDR3 sequence (DNA): TGCAGCGTTGCCACTGGACAGGGGAAGACTGAAGCTTTCTTT. It is translated as CSVATGQGKTEAFF. The entire variable domain, with the rest obtained from reference TRBV29-1 and TRBJ1-1, is as follows: SAVISQKPSRDICQRGTSLTIQCQVDSQVTMMFWYRQQPGQSLTLIATANQGSEATYESGFVIDKFPISRPNLTFSTLTVSNMSPEDSSIYLCSVATGQGKTEAFFGQGTRLTVV.

This clonotype has a count of ten or more. The rearrangement joins TRBV29-1 to TRBJ2-1, with a tentative D call TRBD2 (6 bases). The CDR3 sequence is 16 residues long. V lost 5 bases, J lost 8 bases, and 25 bases lay in between. Germline V gene lookup returns CDR1 SQVTM and CDR2 ANQGSEA. Here the CDR3 DNA reads TGCAGCGTTTCGGATCTGGGAGGCTCTTTGGTCCATGAGCAGTTCTTC. It yields the protein CSVSDLGGSLVHEQFF.

This clonotype showed up many times. The V and J genes are TRBV6-1 and TRBJ2-6, with TRBD1 matching 9 bases. V lost 7 bases to trimming and J lost 0 bases; unmatched junction nucleotides: 10. The CDR3 is made up of 18 amino acids. Looked up from germline, CDR1 is MNHNS and CDR2 is SASEGT. CDR3 DNA sequence: TGTGCCAGCAACCTTATGTGGACAGGGGCCTCTGGGGCCAACGTCCTGACTTTC. This encodes CASNLMWTGASGANVLTF.

In this sample, this clonotype turned up many times. The V gene is TRBV20-1, the J gene TRBJ2-1; 7 bases fit TRBD2. CDR1 is DFQATT and CDR2 is SNEGSKA in the germline V gene (reference sequence). J was trimmed by 5 bases and V by 8 bases; bases with no gene match: 6. This CDR3 has 12 residues. The CDR3 loop reads CSPRELNNEQFF. CDR3 DNA sequence: TGCAGTCCGCGGGAGCTTAACAATGAGCAGTTCTTC.

The CDR3 here is CASSRSSSGHDNEQFF. The CDR3, as DNA: TGCGCCAGCAGCCGGAGTTCTAGCGGACATGACAATGAGCAGTTCTTC. This sequence joins TRBV5-1 and TRBJ2-1; TRBD2 matches 7 bases. V shed 4 bases and J 5 bases; nucleotides not matched to a gene: 12. Germline assignment: CDR1 SGHRS and CDR2 YFSETQ. There are 16 residues in the CDR3.

This clonotype was found a few times. An end of the junction does not agree with germline; a read error may underlie this. The J gene is TRBJ2-1, the V gene TRBV7-8; 13 nucleotides line up with TRBD2. Germline CDR1 SGHVS, CDR2 FQNEAQ. The CDR3 consists of 15 residues. The CDR3 reads CASSILAGGPNGQFF. The CDR3 coding sequence is TGTGCCAGCAGCATACTAGCGGGAGGGCCAAATGGGCAGTTCTTC.

In regard to this clonotype: A read error is possible here, since a much larger clone lies one base away. The V call is TRBV6-6, the J call TRBJ2-1; D is unclear. CDR3 size: 13 residues. Germline V CDR1 and CDR2: MNHNY, SVGAGI (reference sequence). The CDR3 nucleotides are TGTGCCAACAGTTACTCTCGCTACAATGAGCAGTTCTTC. It specifies CANSYSRYNEQFF.

This clonotype appeared many times. The CDR3 spells CASSRPGQGAGEQYF. As DNA, the CDR3 is TGTGCCAGCAGTCGGCCGGGACAGGGGGCTGGGGAGCAGTACTTC. V and J are TRBV28 and TRBJ2-7; TRBD1 agrees at 12 bases. The CDR3 runs to 15 residues. Germline V gene sequence: CDR1 MDHEN, CDR2 SYDVKM. V lost 5 bases, J lost 7 bases, and 9 bases stayed unmatched.

Regarding this clonotype: A much more abundant neighbour one base away suggests this may be a read error. V and J are TRBV5-1 and TRBJ2-5; TRBD1 matches at 11 bases. Per germline, CDR1 SGHRS and CDR2 YFSETQ. J lost 11 bases, V lost 0 bases, and 9 bases had no gene match. CDR3 length: 15 amino acids. CDR3 bases: TGCGCCAGCAGCTTGGCCGGGACAGGGGGTCGGGAGCAGTACTTC. Protein product: CASSLAGTGGREQYF.

This clonotype was recorded many times. The rearrangement joins TRBV3-1 to TRBJ1-2, with 9 positions matching TRBD1. J was trimmed by 7 bases and V by 4 bases; bases with no gene match: 7. Germline values: CDR1 LGHDT, CDR2 YNNKEL (reference sequence). CDR3 length: 14 amino acids. The CDR3 loop is CASSPGQGRSGYTF. CDR3 nucleotide sequence: TGTGCCAGCAGCCCGGGACAGGGTCGAAGTGGCTACACCTTC.